This T cell receptor (beta chain) was sequenced during a study of patients and donors after allogeneic stem cell transplantation. TCRdb processed the RT-PCR reads anew with MiXCR; each CDR3 protein has one entry. Of 900,000 to 1,000,000 distinct CDR3 sequences listed, over 15% were seen once; the top ten hold around 5.5%. This clonotype has more than one count but fewer than ten. The CDR3 extends over 12 amino acids. The V gene's germline CDR1 is KGHSH and CDR2 LQKENI. Trimming took off 0 bases at V and 8 bases at J, with 6 bases between the two ends. This clonotype was obtained from a human donor who was either an allogeneic HSCT recipient or a stem cell or donor lymphocyte infusion donor (not recorded which). It is not recorded whose cells these are; they may come from a transplant donor. This sequence joins TRBV18 and TRBJ2-3, with D unresolved. Sequenced material: blood, either unsorted or a sorted T cell fraction (not recorded which). In nucleotides, the CDR3 is TGTGCCAGCTCACCACCGTCGAGTACGCAGTATTTT. This gives the protein CASSPPSSTQYF. The full variable domain, with the rest looked up from reference TRBV18 and TRBJ2-3, is NAGVMQNPRHLVRRRGQEARLRCSPMKGHSHVYWYRQLPEEGLKFMVYLQKENIIDESGMPKERFSAEFPKEGPSILRIQQVVRGDSAAYFCASSPPSSTQYFGPGTRLTVL.